This T cell receptor (beta chain) stems from a study of post-analysis software for immune sequencing data. Study-level findings and limits: About five TRBV segments were more frequent in patients than controls; TRBV5-6, TRBV5-1 and TRBV20-1 belonged to this group.

About this clonotype itself: As yet, its antigen is unknown.

V was pared by 3 bases and J by 6 bases, with 5 bases of the junction left unmatched. The CDR3 sequence is 14 residues long. The germline V gene has CDR1 DFQATT and CDR2 SNEGSKA (reference sequence). Prepared libraries of TCR beta cDNA carried unique molecular identifiers. TCRdb fed the PCR reads into MiXCR, producing one record per CDR3 protein. The data contain 740,000 or so distinct CDR3 sequences, roughly 50% of them seen just once; the ten biggest clones take up around 4.5%. This clonotype originated in a girl aged 5-17 years with multiple sclerosis. Sequences were obtained from blood. This chain connects TRBV20-1 to TRBJ1-5; 10 bases fit TRBD1. CDR3 nucleotide sequence: TGCAGTGCTAGCAGGGGACAGGGGTTTCAGCCCCAGCATTTT. Encoded protein: CSASRGQGFQPQHF.